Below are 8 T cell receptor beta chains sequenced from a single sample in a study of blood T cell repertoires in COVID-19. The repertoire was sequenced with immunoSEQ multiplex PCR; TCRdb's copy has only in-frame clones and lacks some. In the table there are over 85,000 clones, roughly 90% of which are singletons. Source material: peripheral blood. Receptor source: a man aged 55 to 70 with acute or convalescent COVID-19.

DNA for the CDR3: TGTGCCAGCAGCCCGGCCGGGTCCACAGATACGCAGTATTTT. Translated: CASSPAGSTDTQYF. This chain joins TRBV5-4 and TRBJ2-3; D not resolved. There are 14 residues in the CDR3. Trimming pared 4 bases from V and 2 bases from J, leaving 11 bases between. Germline V CDR1 and CDR2: SGHNT, YYREEE (reference sequence).

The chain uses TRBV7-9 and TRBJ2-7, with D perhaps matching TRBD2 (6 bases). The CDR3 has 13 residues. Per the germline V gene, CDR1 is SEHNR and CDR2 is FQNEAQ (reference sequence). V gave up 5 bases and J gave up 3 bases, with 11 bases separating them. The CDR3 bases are TGTGCCAGCAGCACGGCGCGGGGCTACGAGCAGTACTTC. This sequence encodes CASSTARGYEQYF.

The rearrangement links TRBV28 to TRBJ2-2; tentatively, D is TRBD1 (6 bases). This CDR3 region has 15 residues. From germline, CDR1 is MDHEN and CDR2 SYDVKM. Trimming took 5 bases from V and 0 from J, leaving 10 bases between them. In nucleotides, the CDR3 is TGTGCCAGCAGTCTTACAGGGTCGAACACCGGGGAGCTGTTTTTT. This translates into CASSLTGSNTGELFF.

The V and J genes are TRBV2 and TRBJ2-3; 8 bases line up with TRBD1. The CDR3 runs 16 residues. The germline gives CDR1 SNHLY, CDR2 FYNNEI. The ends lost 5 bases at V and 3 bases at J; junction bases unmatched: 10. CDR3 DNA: TGTGCCAGCAGTAACAGGGGGGATCGGGATACAGATACGCAGTATTTT. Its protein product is CASSNRGDRDTDTQYF.

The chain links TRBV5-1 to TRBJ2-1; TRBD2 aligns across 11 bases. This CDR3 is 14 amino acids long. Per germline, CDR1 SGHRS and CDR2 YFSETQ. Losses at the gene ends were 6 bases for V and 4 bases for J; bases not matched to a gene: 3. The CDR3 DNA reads TGCGCCAGCACCCGACTAGCGGGATACAATGAGCAGTTCTTC. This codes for CASTRLAGYNEQFF.

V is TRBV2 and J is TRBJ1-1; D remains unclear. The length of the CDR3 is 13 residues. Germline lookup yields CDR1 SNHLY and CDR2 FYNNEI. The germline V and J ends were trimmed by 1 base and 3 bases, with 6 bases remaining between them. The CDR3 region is CASSEDQYTEAFF. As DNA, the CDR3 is TGTGCCAGCAGTGAAGATCAGTACACTGAAGCTTTCTTT. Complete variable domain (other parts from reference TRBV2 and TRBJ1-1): EPEVTQTPSHQVTQMGQEVILRCVPISNHLYFYWYRQILGQKVEFLVSFYNNEISEKSEIFDDQFSVERPDGSNFTLKIRSTKLEDSAMYFCASSEDQYTEAFFGQGTRLTVV.

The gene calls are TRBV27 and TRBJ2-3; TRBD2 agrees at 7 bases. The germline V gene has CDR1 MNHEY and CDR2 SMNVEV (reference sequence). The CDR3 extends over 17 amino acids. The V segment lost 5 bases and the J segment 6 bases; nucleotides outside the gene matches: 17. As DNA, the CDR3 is TGTGCCAGCAGTCTCCCATTTGGGAGCGGGGTAGCGGATACGCAGTATTTT. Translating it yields CASSLPFGSGVADTQYF.

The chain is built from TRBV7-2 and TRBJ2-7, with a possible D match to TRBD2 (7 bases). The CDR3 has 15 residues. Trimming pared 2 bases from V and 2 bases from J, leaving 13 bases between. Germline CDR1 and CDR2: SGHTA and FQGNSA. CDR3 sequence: CASSLRGGGAYEQYF. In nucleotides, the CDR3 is TGTGCCAGCAGCTTACGGGGCGGGGGCGCCTACGAGCAGTACTTC. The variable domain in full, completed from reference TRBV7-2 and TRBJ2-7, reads GAGVSQSPSNKVTEKGKDVELRCDPISGHTALYWYRQSLGQGLEFLIYFQGNSAPDKSGLPSDRFSAERTGGSVSTLTIQRTQQEDSAVYLCASSLRGGGAYEQYFGPGTRLTVT.